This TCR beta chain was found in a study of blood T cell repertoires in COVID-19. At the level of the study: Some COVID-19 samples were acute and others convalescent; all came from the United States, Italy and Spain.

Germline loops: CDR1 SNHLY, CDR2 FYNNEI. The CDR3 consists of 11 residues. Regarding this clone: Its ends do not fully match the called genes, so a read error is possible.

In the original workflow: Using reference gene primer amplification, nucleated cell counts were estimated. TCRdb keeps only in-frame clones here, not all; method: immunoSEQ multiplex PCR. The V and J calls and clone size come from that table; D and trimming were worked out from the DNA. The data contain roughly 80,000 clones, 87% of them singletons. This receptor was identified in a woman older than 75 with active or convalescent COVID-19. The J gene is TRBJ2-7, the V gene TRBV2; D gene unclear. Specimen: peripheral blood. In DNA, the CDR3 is TGTGCCAGCAGTGAGAGGATGTCGGCGAACTTC. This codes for CASSERMSANF.